The 26 T cell receptor beta chains presented below share a single source sample, sequenced in a study. TCRdb used MiXCR to reprocess the RT-PCR reads, holding one entry per CDR3 protein. Of approximately 720,000 distinct CDR3 sequences listed, approximately 15% are singletons. The sample was memory CD4+ T cells from blood. The receptors here all came from a female donor in good health, serving as a healthy control.

The gene calls are TRBV4-3 and TRBJ1-1; D is unresolved. Trimming stripped 1 base from V and 1 base from J, with 13 bases between. Germline CDR1 reads LGHNA; CDR2 reads YSLEER. The CDR3 is made up of 16 amino acids. CDR3 sequence reads: CASSQGGGSQNTEAFF. CDR3 DNA: TGCGCCAGCAGCCAAGGGGGAGGCAGTCAGAACACTGAAGCTTTCTTT.

This clonotype was observed at least ten times. The chain employs TRBV12-3 or TRBV12-4 and TRBJ2-5, with 10 positions matching TRBD1. This CDR3 spans 15 amino acids. With 6 bases clipped from V and 5 bases from J, the junction kept 9 bases outside the gene matches. As DNA, the CDR3 is TGTGCCAGCAGGGGGACAGGGGACGTTTGGGAGACCCAGTACTTC. Amino acid sequence: CASRGTGDVWETQYF.

The rearrangement links TRBV18 to TRBJ2-7; D may be TRBD1 (7 bases). The germline gives CDR1 KGHSH, CDR2 LQKENI. This CDR3 is built from 15 residues. Trimming removed 4 bases from V and 3 bases from J, with 16 bases in between. The DNA for the CDR3 is TGTGCCAGCTCACGCGGGGACAGCCAAAGCTACGAGCAGTACTTC. Its translation is CASSRGDSQSYEQYF.

This clonotype came up many times. The chain uses TRBV6-5 and TRBJ2-5, with D perhaps assigned TRBD1 or TRBD2 (6 bases each). CDR3 length equals 13 residues. Germline loops: CDR1 MNHEY, CDR2 SVGAGI. Trimming removed 2 bases at V and 5 bases at J, with 9 bases between. In nucleotides, the CDR3 is TGTGCCAGCAGTTACGGGGGGCGGGAGACCCAGTACTTC. Translation: CASSYGGRETQYF.

The J gene is TRBJ2-5, the V gene TRBV12-3 or TRBV12-4, with no clear D. The CDR3 extends over 14 amino acids. With 7 bases removed from V and 4 bases from J, the gap between germline ends came to 16 bases. The CDR3 sequence: CASTVFLVGETQYF. The CDR3 DNA follows: TGTGCCAGCACCGTATTTCTGGTCGGAGAGACCCAGTACTTC.

The sample holds a few counts of this clonotype. Here the CDR3 DNA reads TGCGCCAGCAGCTTGCGGGCTAGCGGGGACAATGAGCAGTTCTTC. Encoded protein: CASSLRASGDNEQFF. The genes are TRBV5-1 and TRBJ2-1; 9 positions agree with TRBD2. The CDR3 totals 15 residues. The germline gives CDR1 SGHRS, CDR2 YFSETQ. Losses at the gene ends were 1 base for V and 5 bases for J; bases not matched to a gene: 4.

This clonotype appeared many times. The gene calls are TRBV11-2 and TRBJ1-2, with a possible D match to TRBD1 (5 bases). The CDR3 runs 14 residues. Trimming stripped 3 bases from V and 6 bases from J, with 14 bases between. From germline, CDR1 is SGHAT and CDR2 FQNNGV. The chain's CDR3 is CASSFSGKADGYTF. Written as DNA, the CDR3 is TGTGCCAGCAGCTTCTCAGGGAAGGCGGATGGCTACACCTTC.

This clonotype was observed at least ten times. The V gene is TRBV4-3, the J gene TRBJ2-2, with D maybe TRBD2 (6 bases). V was pared by 0 bases and J by 5 bases, with 22 bases between. CDR1 and CDR2 (germline): LGHNA, YSLEER. This CDR3 is built from 19 residues. DNA of the CDR3: TGCGCCAGCAGCCAAGAAGGAGGCGGCGGGGCCGGATGGACCGGGGAGCTGTTTTTT. It yields the protein CASSQEGGGGAGWTGELFF.

This clonotype was recorded at least ten times. This sequence joins TRBV4-3 and TRBJ2-1; no firm D call. V lost 0 bases, J lost 6 bases, and 6 bases lay in between. Per germline, CDR1 LGHNA and CDR2 YSLEER. CDR3 size: 13 residues. Here the CDR3 reads CASSQDSFNEQFF. The DNA for the CDR3 is TGCGCCAGCAGCCAAGACAGCTTCAATGAGCAGTTCTTC.

This clonotype was recorded at least ten times. This chain connects TRBV4-3 to TRBJ1-1; the D is unclear. Germline CDR1 and CDR2: LGHNA and YSLEER. The CDR3 loop spans 13 amino acids. Trimming cost V 4 bases and J 3 bases, with 9 bases left between them. CDR3 loop: CASSPDTDTEAFF. The CDR3, as DNA: TGCGCCAGCAGCCCTGACACGGACACTGAAGCTTTCTTT.

J is TRBJ2-7 and V is TRBV6-1; D tentatively reads TRBD1 or TRBD2 (5 bases each). Between the trimmed V and J ends, which lost 8 bases and 12 bases, there was a span of 23 bases. The length of the CDR3 is 13 residues. Germline V lookup: CDR1 MNHNS, CDR2 SASEGT. In DNA form, the CDR3 reads TGTGCCAGCTACGACGGCCTTGGGACGAGTAGGTACTTC. Its protein product is CASYDGLGTSRYF.

A remark on this clonotype: This may stem from a read error, because a much larger clone lies one nucleotide away. The CDR3 spells CAISESGITNKKLFF. The CDR3 nucleotides are TGTGCCATCAGTGAGTCTGGGATTACTAATAAAAAACTGTTTTTT. The chain recombines TRBV10-3 with TRBJ1-4; D call uncertain. The CDR3 runs to 15 residues. The germline V gene has CDR1 ENHRY and CDR2 SYGVKD.

The sample holds a few counts of this clonotype. The V call is TRBV7-8, the J call TRBJ2-7; D may match TRBD1 or TRBD2 (7 bases each). Trimming took 5 bases from V and 0 from J, leaving 20 bases between them. This CDR3 has 17 residues. Germline-derived CDR1 and CDR2 are SGHVS and FQNEAQ. CDR3 loop: CASSPVRGGPSSYEQYF. The DNA of the CDR3 is TGTGCCAGCAGCCCGGTCAGGGGGGGGCCAAGCTCCTACGAGCAGTACTTC.

The J gene is TRBJ2-5, the V gene TRBV6-5, with D possibly matching TRBD2 (5 bases). The CDR3 runs 17 residues. CDR1 is MNHEY, CDR2 SVGAGI, per germline. V lost 2 bases, J lost 3 bases, and 19 bases lay in between. The CDR3 nucleotides are TGTGCCAGCAGTTACAGGGTTCCGCTGTTCGGGAAAGAGACCCAGTACTTC. It encodes CASSYRVPLFGKETQYF.

The gene calls are TRBV6-1 and TRBJ2-7; D possibly matches TRBD1 or TRBD2 (5 bases each). Trimming removed 2 bases at V and 0 bases at J, with 11 bases between. This CDR3 is built from 15 residues. The V gene's germline CDR1 is MNHNS and CDR2 SASEGT. The CDR3 region is CASSEIGTLSYEQYF. CDR3 nucleotide sequence: TGTGCCAGCAGTGAAATCGGGACGCTCTCCTACGAGCAGTACTTC.

The chain employs TRBV5-1 and TRBJ1-3; D gene ambiguous. Trimming cost V 4 bases and J 2 bases, with 16 bases left between them. This CDR3 is 16 amino acids long. Per the germline V gene, CDR1 is SGHRS and CDR2 is YFSETQ. The CDR3: CASSPAGPPPGNTIYF. For the CDR3, the DNA is TGCGCCAGCAGCCCGGCCGGTCCTCCTCCTGGAAACACCATATATTTT.

This clonotype was seen many times. J is TRBJ2-2 and V is TRBV4-3; a possible D gene is TRBD1 (6 bases). The CDR3 is 12 residues long. Trimming took 4 bases from V and 7 from J, leaving 7 bases between them. Germline V gene data show CDR1 as LGHNA and CDR2 as YSLEER. The CDR3 DNA reads TGCGCCAGCAGCCGGGGGCACGGGGAGCTGTTTTTT. It translates to CASSRGHGELFF.

This clonotype showed up many times. The rearrangement joins TRBV9 to TRBJ2-3; 9 bases are a match to TRBD2. Germline-derived CDR1 and CDR2 are SGDLS and YYNGEE. Trimming removed 0 bases from V and 0 bases from J; junction bases left unmatched: 11. The CDR3 contains 19 residues. Here the CDR3 reads CASSVALVAGAPSTDTQYF. The CDR3 bases are TGTGCCAGCAGCGTAGCCTTGGTAGCGGGGGCACCTAGCACAGATACGCAGTATTTT.

This clonotype was seen more than once but under ten times. Here the CDR3 reads CASSGQGQGTDTQYF. DNA for the CDR3: TGCGCCAGCAGCGGCCAGGGACAGGGCACAGATACGCAGTATTTT. The chain links TRBV5-1 to TRBJ2-3; TRBD1 matches 8 bases. After removal of 4 bases from V and 1 base from J, the junction contained 5 bases not matched to a gene. The germline CDR1 and CDR2 sequences are SGHRS and YFSETQ. The CDR3 has 15 amino acids.

The CDR3 coding sequence is TGTGCCAGCTCGCAGGGACTAGAGGCCTACAATGAGCAGTTCTTC. It translates to CASSQGLEAYNEQFF. The rearrangement joins TRBV18 to TRBJ2-1, with 8 bases fitting TRBD2. J was trimmed by 2 bases and V by 6 bases; bases with no gene match: 6. The germline gives CDR1 KGHSH, CDR2 LQKENI. This CDR3 is built from 15 residues.

In this sample, this clonotype turned up a few times. The chain employs TRBV12-3 or TRBV12-4 and TRBJ2-1, with D tentatively TRBD2 (6 bases). Trimming took off 4 bases at V and 4 bases at J, with 17 bases between the two ends. The CDR3 is made up of 16 amino acids. CDR3 DNA sequence: TGTGCCAGCAGTTACCAACTTTGGGACTCTTACAATGAGCAGTTCTTC. It is translated as CASSYQLWDSYNEQFF.

Ten or more counts support this clonotype. The chain couples TRBV6-2 or TRBV6-3 to TRBJ1-5, with D possibly matching TRBD1 (5 bases). The CDR3 is made up of 14 amino acids. Trimming left V 3 bases short and J 4 bases short, with 10 bases between. CDR1 is MNHEY and CDR2 is SVGEGT in the germline V gene. The CDR3 here is CASSYLTENQPQHF. The CDR3 DNA sequence: TGTGCCAGCAGTTATTTGACAGAGAATCAGCCCCAGCATTTT.

This clonotype has just a few counts. The chain links TRBV19 to TRBJ2-6, with D tentatively TRBD1 (5 bases). The CDR3 is 15 residues long. V gave up 6 bases and J gave up 0 bases, with 9 bases separating them. CDR1 and CDR2 (germline): LNHDA, SQIVND (reference sequence). The DNA for the CDR3 is TGTGCCAGTAGGACGACAGTCTCTGGGGCCAACGTCCTGACTTTC. This sequence encodes CASRTTVSGANVLTF.

V is TRBV5-1 and J is TRBJ2-3; possible D gene TRBD2, 6 bases. V was pared by 2 bases and J by 3 bases, with 13 bases between. CDR3 length: 15 residues. Germline CDR1 and CDR2: SGHRS and YFSETQ. In DNA form, the CDR3 reads TGCGCCAGCAGCTTCGCGCAGGGAGGAACAGATACGCAGTATTTT. Protein sequence: CASSFAQGGTDTQYF.

The chain's CDR3 is CASSFEPRALNTEAFF. DNA of the CDR3: TGTGCCAGCAGCTTTGAGCCCAGGGCGTTGAACACTGAAGCTTTCTTT. This rearrangement joins TRBV5-5 to TRBJ1-1, with D perhaps TRBD1 (5 bases). The germline CDR1 and CDR2 sequences are SGHKS and YYEKEE (reference sequence). The V and J ends lost 2 bases and 0 bases respectively, with 14 bases between them. The CDR3 runs to 16 residues.

This clonotype was detected only a few times. V gene TRBV5-1 combines with J gene TRBJ2-7; D is possibly TRBD1 (6 bases). Per germline, CDR1 SGHRS and CDR2 YFSETQ. With 0 bases removed from V and 1 base from J, the gap between germline ends came to 8 bases. This CDR3 region has 14 residues. CDR3 region: CASSLEQGSYEQYF. The CDR3 DNA reads TGCGCCAGCAGCTTGGAACAGGGATCCTACGAGCAGTACTTC.